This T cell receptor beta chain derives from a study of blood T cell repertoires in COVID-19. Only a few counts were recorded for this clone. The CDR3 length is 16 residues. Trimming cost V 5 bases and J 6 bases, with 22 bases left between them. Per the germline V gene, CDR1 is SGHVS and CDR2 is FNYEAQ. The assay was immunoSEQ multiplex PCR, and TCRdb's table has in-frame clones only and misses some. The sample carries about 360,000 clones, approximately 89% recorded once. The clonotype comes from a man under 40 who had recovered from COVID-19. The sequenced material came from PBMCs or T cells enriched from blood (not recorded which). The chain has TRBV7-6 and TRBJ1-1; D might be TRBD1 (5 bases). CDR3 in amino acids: CASSRTHRSSGAEAFF. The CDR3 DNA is TGTGCCAGCAGCAGAACCCACAGGTCCTCGGGGGCTGAAGCTTTCTTT.